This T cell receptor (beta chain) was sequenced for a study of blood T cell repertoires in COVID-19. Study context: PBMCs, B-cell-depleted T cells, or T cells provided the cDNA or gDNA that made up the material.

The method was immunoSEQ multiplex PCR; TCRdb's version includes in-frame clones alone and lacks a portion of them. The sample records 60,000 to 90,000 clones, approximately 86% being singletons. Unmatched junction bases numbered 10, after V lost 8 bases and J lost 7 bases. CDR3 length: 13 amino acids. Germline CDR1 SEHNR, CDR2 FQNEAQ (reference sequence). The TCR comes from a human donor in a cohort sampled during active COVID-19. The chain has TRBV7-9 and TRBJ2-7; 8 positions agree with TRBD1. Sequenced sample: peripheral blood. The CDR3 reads CASAPGQVIEQYF. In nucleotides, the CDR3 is TGTGCCAGCGCTCCGGGACAGGTTATTGAGCAGTACTTC.